Each of the 21 T cell receptor beta chains below was sequenced from the same sample in a study of shared clonotypes between healthy human individuals. Assay: immunoSEQ multiplex PCR; the TCRdb copy retains only in-frame clones and omits some. The sample includes 750,000 to 1,000,000 clones, 85% to 95% of them seen just once. CD8 cells regarded as naive lacked CD45RO, were positively chosen for CCR7, and omitted terminally differentiated effector memory CD45RA+ cells. Input material: naive CD8+ T cells sorted from blood. The receptors come from a young man in good health.

V usage is TRBV29-1 and J usage is TRBJ2-5; 12 positions agree with TRBD1. Trimming at V came to 6 bases and at J to 5 bases, leaving 10 bases not matched to a gene. CDR1 and CDR2 from the germline V gene are SQVTM and ANQGSEA. The CDR3 covers 15 residues. CDR3: CSVVIRDRGLETQYF. CDR3 nucleotide sequence: TGCAGCGTGGTGATCCGGGACAGGGGGCTTGAGACCCAGTACTTC. Together with reference TRBV29-1 and TRBJ2-5, the CDR3 gives the full variable domain: SAVISQKPSRDICQRGTSLTIQCQVDSQVTMMFWYRQQPGQSLTLIATANQGSEATYESGFVIDKFPISRPNLTFSTLTVSNMSPEDSSIYLCSVVIRDRGLETQYFGPGTRLLVL.

A note on this clone: Other DNA variants within this sample encode the same CDR3. J is TRBJ1-1 and V is TRBV4-3; no clear D gene. V was trimmed by 0 bases and J by 2 bases, leaving 7 bases between them. The CDR3 consists of 14 residues. Germline V lookup: CDR1 LGHNA, CDR2 YSLEER. Here the CDR3 reads CASSQDSGNTEAFF. Here the CDR3 DNA reads TGCGCCAGCAGCCAAGACTCGGGCAACACTGAAGCTTTCTTT.

The chain links TRBV5-5 to TRBJ2-4; possibly TRBD1 for D (6 bases). The CDR3 has 16 amino acids. V lost 4 bases and J 2 bases, leaving 16 bases between the germline ends. Germline V gives CDR1 SGHKS, CDR2 YYEKEE (reference sequence). CDR3 coding DNA: TGTGCCAGCAGCCTCGGACAGCCAGGGACCAAAAACATTCAGTACTTC. It translates to CASSLGQPGTKNIQYF. Based on the CDR3 plus reference TRBV5-5 and TRBJ2-4, the full variable domain is DAGVTQSPTHLIKTRGQQVTLRCSPISGHKSVSWYQQVLGQGPQFIFQYYEKEERGRGNFPDRFSARQFPNYSSELNVNALLLGDSALYLCASSLGQPGTKNIQYFGAGTRLSVL.

The chain employs TRBV6-5 and TRBJ2-3, with D unclear. The length of the CDR3 is 14 residues. Trimming cost V 2 bases and J 6 bases, with 12 bases left between them. Germline V gives CDR1 MNHEY, CDR2 SVGAGI. For the CDR3, the DNA is TGTGCCAGCAGTTACAGACCCAATGGCGATACGCAGTATTTT. As protein: CASSYRPNGDTQYF.

The chain couples TRBV4-1 to TRBJ1-1, with a weak D call TRBD1 (5 bases). Deletions cut 4 bases from V and 4 bases from J, with 16 bases between. From germline, CDR1 is MGHRA and CDR2 YSYEKL. This CDR3 has 15 residues. The CDR3 nucleotides are TGCGCCAGCAGCCGACAGAGGGTATTGGGCACTGAAGCTTTCTTT. This sequence encodes CASSRQRVLGTEAFF.

The chain combines TRBV6-1 with TRBJ2-7; no reliable D call. The germline gives CDR1 MNHNS, CDR2 SASEGT. V lost 8 bases to trimming and J lost 3 bases, with 11 bases between them. The CDR3 covers 12 residues. CDR3: CASHKGIYEQYF. The DNA for the CDR3 is TGTGCCAGCCATAAGGGTATCTACGAGCAGTACTTC.

The chain employs TRBV27 and TRBJ1-1; weak D call: TRBD1 (6 bases). Germline V gene lookup returns CDR1 MNHEY and CDR2 SMNVEV (reference sequence). V lost 7 bases and J 4 bases, leaving 16 bases between the germline ends. The CDR3 is 14 residues long. CDR3 region: CASKPIGGGTEAFF. CDR3 coding DNA: TGTGCCAGCAAACCGATCGGGGGCGGCACTGAAGCTTTCTTT.

The gene calls are TRBV27 and TRBJ2-1, with D unresolved. The CDR3 totals 15 residues. CDR1 is MNHEY, CDR2 SMNVEV, per germline (reference sequence). With 4 bases removed from V and 13 bases from J, the gap between germline ends came to 23 bases. CDR3 DNA: TGTGCCAGCAGTTCGGTAGTTGTGGCTCTTCAAAAACAGTTCTTC. The encoded protein is CASSSVVVALQKQFF.

The chain links TRBV11-2 to TRBJ1-1; 9 bases are shared with TRBD1. V lost 2 bases and J lost 5; bases outside the gene matches: 6. Germline V gene sequence: CDR1 SGHAT, CDR2 FQNNGV. This CDR3 region has 15 residues. The CDR3 sequence: CASSLSGQGWTEAFF. As DNA, the CDR3 is TGTGCCAGCAGCTTATCCGGACAGGGGTGGACTGAAGCTTTCTTT.

The chain links TRBV19 to TRBJ2-1, with 13 bases fitting TRBD2. V trimming: 3 bases; J trimming: 9 bases; junction bases outside the gene matches: 5. CDR3 length: 15 residues. Germline V gives CDR1 LNHDA, CDR2 SQIVND (reference sequence). CDR3 nucleotide sequence: TGTGCCAGTAGTATGGGACTAGCGGGAATGGGTGAGCAGTTCTTC. This gives the protein CASSMGLAGMGEQFF.

The rearrangement links TRBV7-2 to TRBJ1-2; 7 bases match TRBD1. The V gene end was trimmed by 5 bases and the J gene end by 4 bases; junction bases not matched to a gene: 7. Germline V lookup: CDR1 SGHTA, CDR2 FQGNSA. The CDR3 contains 14 residues. The CDR3 DNA reads TGTGCCAGCAGCCCCCAGGGGGGGATCTATGGCTACACCTTC. Its translation: CASSPQGGIYGYTF.

The chain joins TRBV4-1 to TRBJ2-1, with TRBD2 matching 9 bases. V lost 7 bases to trimming and J lost 8 bases; unmatched junction nucleotides: 15. Germline V gene data show CDR1 as MGHRA and CDR2 as YSYEKL. This CDR3 is 16 amino acids long. The CDR3 here is CASMGGGRGRADEQFF. The CDR3 DNA reads TGCGCCAGCATGGGTGGAGGCCGCGGGAGGGCCGATGAGCAGTTCTTC.

The rearrangement joins TRBV12-5 to TRBJ1-1, with D perhaps TRBD1 (6 bases). V dropped 1 base and J dropped 6 bases, with 6 bases sitting between them. The CDR3 totals 12 residues. Germline V CDR1 and CDR2: LGHNT, FRNRAP. This CDR3 reads CASGLDRAEAFF. DNA for the CDR3: TGTGCTAGTGGTTTGGACAGGGCTGAAGCTTTCTTT.

The chain couples TRBV21-1 to TRBJ1-5; TRBD1, the table's D call, lacks a check against the DNA. TRBV21-1 is tagged as a pseudogene. The CDR3 has 15 amino acids. CDR3 in amino acids: CARRQGPYSNQPQHF. CDR3 sequence (DNA): TGTGCCAGGCGACAGGGACCGTATAGCAATCAGCCCCAGCATTTT.

This chain links TRBV7-3 with TRBJ2-3; 10 bases line up with TRBD2. The CDR3 loop spans 15 amino acids. J lost 4 bases, V lost 0 bases, and 1 base had no gene match. CDR1 and CDR2 (germline): SGHTA, FQGTGA. The CDR3 is CASSLTSGRSDTQYF. CDR3 DNA sequence: TGTGCCAGCAGCTTAACTAGCGGGAGGTCAGATACGCAGTATTTT. Full variable domain (outside the CDR3, taken from reference TRBV7-3 and TRBJ2-3): GAGVSQTPSNKVTEKGKYVELRCDPISGHTALYWYRQSLGQGPEFLIYFQGTGAADDSGLPNDRFFAVRPEGSVSTLKIQRTERGDSAVYLCASSLTSGRSDTQYFGPGTRLTVL.

This chain links TRBV29-1 with TRBJ2-7, with 9 bases matching TRBD2. Germline-derived CDR1 and CDR2 are SQVTM and ANQGSEA. The CDR3 loop spans 13 amino acids. Trimming took 4 bases from V and 4 from J; bases not matched to a gene: 5. CDR3 sequence (DNA): TGCAGCGTTGCAATAGCGGGAGTATACGAGCAGTACTTC. As protein: CSVAIAGVYEQYF.

CDR3 loop: CASSHSGTGDYEQYF. CDR3 in DNA: TGTGCCAGCAGCCACTCCGGGACGGGGGACTACGAGCAGTACTTC. This chain links TRBV11-2 with TRBJ2-7, with D possibly matching TRBD2 (6 bases). CDR3 length: 15 residues. Germline V gives CDR1 SGHAT, CDR2 FQNNGV. V lost 5 bases and J 3 bases, leaving 17 bases between the germline ends. The full variable domain, completed using reference TRBV11-2 and TRBJ2-7, is EAGVAQSPRYKIIEKRQSVAFWCNPISGHATLYWYQQILGQGPKLLIQFQNNGVVDDSQLPKDRFSAERLKGVDSTLKIQPAKLEDSAVYLCASSHSGTGDYEQYFGPGTRLTVT.

The chain joins TRBV7-6 to TRBJ2-3; 11 bases align to TRBD2. The CDR3 has 17 residues. J lost 5 bases, V lost 5 bases, and 12 bases had no gene match. Per the germline V gene, CDR1 is SGHVS and CDR2 is FNYEAQ. The CDR3, as DNA: TGTGCCAGCAGCCTCCGACTAGCGGGACCGAAGGGAGATACGCAGTATTTT. This codes for CASSLRLAGPKGDTQYF.

The chain links TRBV5-4 to TRBJ2-3, with 7 bases matching TRBD1. V trimming: 2 bases; J trimming: 3 bases; junction bases outside the gene matches: 9. Per germline, CDR1 SGHNT and CDR2 YYREEE (reference sequence). The CDR3 covers 16 residues. The DNA for the CDR3 is TGTGCCAGCAGCTTCTCAGGGGGTTTACGGACAGATACGCAGTATTTT. This encodes CASSFSGGLRTDTQYF.

This rearrangement joins TRBV14 to TRBJ2-5; the match to TRBD1 covers 7 bases. Trimming cost V 4 bases and J 5 bases; bases outside gene matches: 10. The CDR3 totals 15 residues. From germline, CDR1 is SGHDN and CDR2 FVKESK. CDR3 sequence reads: CASSRRTGTSETQYF. The CDR3 DNA sequence: TGTGCCAGCAGCCGACGGACAGGTACTTCCGAGACCCAGTACTTC.

The V call is TRBV18, the J call TRBJ2-1, with a tentative D call TRBD2 (5 bases). This CDR3 has 16 amino acids. CDR1 is KGHSH, CDR2 LQKENI, per germline. Trimming removed 3 bases at V and 0 bases at J, with 12 bases between. The CDR3: CASSPVPGFSYNEQFF. The CDR3 DNA follows: TGTGCCAGCTCACCTGTTCCGGGATTCTCCTACAATGAGCAGTTCTTC.